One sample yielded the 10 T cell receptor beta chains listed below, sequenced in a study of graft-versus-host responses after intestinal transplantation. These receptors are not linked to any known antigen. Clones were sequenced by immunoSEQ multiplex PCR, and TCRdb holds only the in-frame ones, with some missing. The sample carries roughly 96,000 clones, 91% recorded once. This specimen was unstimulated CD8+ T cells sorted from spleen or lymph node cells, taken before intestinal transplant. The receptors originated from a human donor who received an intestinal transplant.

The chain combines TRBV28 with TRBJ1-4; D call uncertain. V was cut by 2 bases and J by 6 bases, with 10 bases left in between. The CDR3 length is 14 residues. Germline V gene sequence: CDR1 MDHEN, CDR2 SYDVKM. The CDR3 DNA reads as TGTGCCAGCAGTTTAGTAGTAGGAGATGAAAAACTGTTTTTT. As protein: CASSLVVGDEKLFF.

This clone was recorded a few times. The CDR3 DNA is TGCGCCAGCAGCCAAGACAAGGACAGGGGGCCCTACGAGCAGTACTTC. Translating it yields CASSQDKDRGPYEQYF. The chain links TRBV4-3 to TRBJ2-7; the match to TRBD1 covers 11 bases. The CDR3 extends over 16 amino acids. Germline V lookup: CDR1 LGHNA, CDR2 YSLEER. The J segment lost 2 bases and the V segment lost 0 bases, leaving 3 bases of the junction unmatched.

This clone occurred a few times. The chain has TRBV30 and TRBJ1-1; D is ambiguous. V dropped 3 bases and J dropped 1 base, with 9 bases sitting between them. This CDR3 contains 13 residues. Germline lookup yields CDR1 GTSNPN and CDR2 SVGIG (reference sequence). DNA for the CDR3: TGTGCCTGGAGGCCTACTGCGAACACTGAAGCTTTCTTT. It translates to CAWRPTANTEAFF.

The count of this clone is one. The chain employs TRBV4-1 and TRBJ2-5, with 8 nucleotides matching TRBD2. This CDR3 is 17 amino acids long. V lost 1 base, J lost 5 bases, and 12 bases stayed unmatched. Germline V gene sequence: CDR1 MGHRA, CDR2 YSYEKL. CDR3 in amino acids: CASSQGRSGEPWETQYF. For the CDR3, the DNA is TGCGCCAGCAGCCAAGGTCGTAGCGGGGAGCCGTGGGAGACCCAGTACTTC.

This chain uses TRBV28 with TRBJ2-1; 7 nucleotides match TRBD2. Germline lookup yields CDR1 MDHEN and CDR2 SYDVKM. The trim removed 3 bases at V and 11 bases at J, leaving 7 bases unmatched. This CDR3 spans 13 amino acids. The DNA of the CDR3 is TGTGCCAGCAGTTTCCCAAGCGGGAATAAGCAGTTCTTC. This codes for CASSFPSGNKQFF.

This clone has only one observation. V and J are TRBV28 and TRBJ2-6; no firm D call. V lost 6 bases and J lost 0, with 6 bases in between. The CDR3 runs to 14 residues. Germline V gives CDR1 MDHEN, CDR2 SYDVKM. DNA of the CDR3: TGTGCCAGCAGGGCATACTCTGGGGCCAACGTCCTGACTTTC. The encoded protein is CASRAYSGANVLTF.

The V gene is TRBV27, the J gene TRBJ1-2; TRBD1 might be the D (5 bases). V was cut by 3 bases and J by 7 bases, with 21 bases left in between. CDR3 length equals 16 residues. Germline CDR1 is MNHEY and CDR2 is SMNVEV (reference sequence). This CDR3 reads CASSLSDPWGVGGYTF. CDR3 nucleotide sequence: TGTGCCAGCAGTTTGTCCGACCCGTGGGGGGTCGGTGGCTACACCTTC.

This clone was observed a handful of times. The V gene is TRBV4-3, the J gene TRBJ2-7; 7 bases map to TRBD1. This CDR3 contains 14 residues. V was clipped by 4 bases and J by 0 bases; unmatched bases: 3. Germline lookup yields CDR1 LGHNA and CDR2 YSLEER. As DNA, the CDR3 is TGCGCCAGCAGCCCCGGGACAGCCTCCTACGAGCAGTACTTC. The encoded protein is CASSPGTASYEQYF.

CDR3 in amino acids: CASSRDRGLYNEQFF. As DNA, the CDR3 is TGTGCCAGCAGCAGGGACAGGGGACTATACAATGAGCAGTTCTTC. V gene TRBV5-4 combines with J gene TRBJ2-1, with 10 bases lining up with TRBD1. The CDR3 is 15 residues long. Germline V gives CDR1 SGHNT, CDR2 YYREEE (reference sequence). Trimming removed 4 bases from V and 4 bases from J; junction bases left unmatched: 5. The full variable domain, completed using reference TRBV5-4 and TRBJ2-1, is ETGVTQSPTHLIKTRGQQVTLRCSSQSGHNTVSWYQQALGQGPQFIFQYYREEENGRGNFPPRFSGLQFPNYSSELNVNALELDDSALYLCASSRDRGLYNEQFFGPGTRLTVL.

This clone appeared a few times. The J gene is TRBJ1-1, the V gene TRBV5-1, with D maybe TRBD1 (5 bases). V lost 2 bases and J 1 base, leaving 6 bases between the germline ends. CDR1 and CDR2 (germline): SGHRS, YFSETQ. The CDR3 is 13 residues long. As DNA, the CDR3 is TGCGCCAGCAGCTTTGGACAGAACACTGAAGCTTTCTTT. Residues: CASSFGQNTEAFF.